These 13 T cell receptor delta chains were all obtained from the same sample, sequenced in a study of Vδ1+ human thymocytes listed by TCRdb under 2018. The study at large found these results: The thymic TRG and TRD repertoires appeared highly polyclonal, with Gaussian CDR3 length distributions, in contrast to the oligoclonal repertoires of peripheral blood.

TCRdb lists the instrument as Illumina MiSeq. RNA was extracted with the RNeasy mini kit and reverse transcribed using Superscript III. Multiplex PCR was used to generate CDR3 amplicons, with pooled V-gene forward primers and a constant-region reverse primer carrying Illumina adaptor overhangs. TCRdb reprocessed the public data with the CATT caller; entries with the same nucleotide sequence were combined afterwards. The table for this sample lists about 55,000 delta-chain clones; less than 20% of them were counted only once. Approximately 0.54% of the sample is in the top ten clones. These TCRs are of unknown antigen specificity. Sequenced sample: Vdelta1+ gamma-delta thymocytes from the thymus. This specimen's cell subset or site label, interpreted: FACS-sorted CD3+ TCRalphabeta- TCRVdelta1+ TCRVdelta2- thymocytes. The receptor set was obtained from a boy less than two years old who had congenital heart surgery.

The chain has TRDV1 and TRDJ1; a weak D match, TRDD3 (10 bases). There are 27 residues in the CDR3. The V end lost 2 bases, the J end lost 0 bases, and 46 bases lay between the germline ends. The germline V gene has CDR1 TSWWSYY and CDR2 QGS. The chain's CDR3 is CALGELARARPSYDTGGLDFHTDKLIF. DNA of the CDR3: TGTGCTCTTGGGGAATTGGCCAGGGCGAGACCTTCCTACGATACTGGGGGATTGGACTTTCACACCGATAAACTCATCTTT.

The chain is built from TRDV1 and TRDJ1; 7 bases are a match to TRDD3. V dropped 5 bases and J dropped 3; count of bases not matched to a gene: 6. From germline, CDR1 is TSWWSYY and CDR2 QGS. This CDR3 contains 14 residues. The CDR3 is CALGWRLGADKLIF. The CDR3 nucleotides read TGTGCTCTTGGGTGGCGCCTGGGGGCCGATAAACTCATCTTT.

This clone was counted a few times. The chain has TRDV1 and TRDJ1, with 12 bases fitting TRDD3. With 0 bases clipped from V and 7 bases from J, the junction kept 12 bases outside the gene matches. The CDR3 contains 18 residues. Germline V gene lookup returns CDR1 TSWWSYY and CDR2 QGS. CDR3 protein: CALGELFPYWGIPGKLIF. CDR3 coding DNA: TGTGCTCTTGGGGAACTATTCCCGTACTGGGGGATACCCGGTAAACTCATCTTT.

This clone was seen a few times. The chain recombines TRDV1 with TRDJ1; 12 bases match TRDD3. CDR1 and CDR2 (germline): TSWWSYY, QGS. V was clipped by 2 bases and J by 0 bases; unmatched bases: 25. The CDR3 spans 24 residues. The CDR3 nucleotides are TGTGCTCTTGGGGAATCGGACCCTAGTGTCGGGGCTGGGGGATACGCCCCCAACACCGATAAACTCATCTTT. It is translated as CALGESDPSVGAGGYAPNTDKLIF.

This clone was detected once. The rearrangement joins TRDV1 to TRDJ1; 13 bases map to TRDD3. The CDR3 extends over 25 amino acids. J lost 2 bases, V lost 0 bases, and 27 bases had no gene match. Germline CDR1 is TSWWSYY and CDR2 is QGS. CDR3: CALGELGTHYRFNVLGDTGTDKLIF. CDR3 nucleotide sequence: TGTGCTCTTGGGGAACTGGGTACCCATTATAGGTTCAACGTACTGGGGGATACGGGAACCGATAAACTCATCTTT.

V usage is TRDV1 and J usage is TRDJ1; D is unresolved. Germline-derived CDR1 and CDR2 are TSWWSYY and QGS. The CDR3 consists of 17 residues. The V and J ends lost 1 base and 2 bases respectively, with 17 bases between them. The CDR3 DNA sequence: TGTGCTCTTGGGGAACCCGTCCTGAGGGACTCTACCGATAAACTCATCTTT. Its translation: CALGEPVLRDSTDKLIF.

This clone appeared a few times. The chain links TRDV1 to TRDJ1; D possibly matches TRDD2 or TRDD3 (6 bases each). There are 18 residues in the CDR3. The germline V gene encodes CDR1 TSWWSYY and CDR2 QGS. Trimming stripped 0 bases from V and 5 bases from J, with 22 bases between. CDR3 nucleotide sequence: TGTGCTCTTGGGGAACTAGGTCTCCTACTCGCTGGGGAGGATAAACTCATCTTT. It is translated as CALGELGLLLAGEDKLIF.

This clone was counted a few times. The chain carries TRDV1 and TRDJ1; D gene ambiguous. CDR3 length: 18 amino acids. Trimming took off 0 bases at V and 1 base at J, with 18 bases between the two ends. Germline CDR1 is TSWWSYY and CDR2 is QGS. The CDR3: CALGELKFEYKTTDKLIF. The CDR3 DNA reads TGTGCTCTTGGGGAACTTAAATTCGAGTACAAGACCACCGATAAACTCATCTTT.

This clone occurred a few times. The V gene is TRDV1, the J gene TRDJ1; TRDD3 matches at 13 bases. In germline, CDR1 is TSWWSYY, CDR2 QGS. The CDR3 length is 20 residues. Trimming at V came to 0 bases and at J to 3 bases, leaving 13 bases not matched to a gene. CDR3 region: CALGELDWYYWGIRADKLIF. The DNA of the CDR3 is TGTGCTCTTGGGGAACTAGATTGGTATTACTGGGGGATACGGGCCGATAAACTCATCTTT.

V gene TRDV1 combines with J gene TRDJ1, with 11 bases that match TRDD3. V lost 8 bases and J lost 1; bases outside the gene matches: 12. The CDR3 loop spans 17 amino acids. CDR1 and CDR2 (germline): TSWWSYY, QGS. CDR3 DNA: TGTGCTCTTTCAGGCTGCTGGGGGATACTTCGCACCGATAAACTCATCTTT. Translated: CALSGCWGILRTDKLIF.

About this clone itself: Other DNA sequences from this sample encode an identical CDR3 as well. The chain has TRDV1 and TRDJ1; D not resolved. The germline V gene encodes CDR1 TSWWSYY and CDR2 QGS. There are 19 residues in the CDR3. Trimming removed 5 bases at V and 3 bases at J, with 28 bases between. The DNA of the CDR3 is TGTGCTCTTGGGCAAAAAAGGGCCACGCTGATATCCCCACCCGATAAACTCATCTTT. Encoded protein: CALGQKRATLISPPDKLIF.

This clone has more than one count but fewer than ten. The rearrangement joins TRDV1 to TRDJ1; TRDD3 matches at 10 bases. Germline CDR1 is TSWWSYY and CDR2 is QGS. The CDR3 has 19 amino acids. V lost 3 bases to trimming and J lost 0 bases; unmatched junction nucleotides: 13. DNA of the CDR3: TGTGCTCTTGGGGACAATTCCTACTGGGGGATCCAGTACACCGATAAACTCATCTTT. It translates to CALGDNSYWGIQYTDKLIF.

The rearrangement uses TRDV1 and TRDJ1; possible D gene TRDD3, 10 bases. The germline V gene encodes CDR1 TSWWSYY and CDR2 QGS. Trimming took 3 bases from V and 0 from J, leaving 35 bases between them. The CDR3 contains 23 residues. CDR3 loop: CALGDLRAFLRLGDTPYTDKLIF. CDR3 coding DNA: TGTGCTCTTGGGGACCTGCGAGCCTTCCTACGTTTGGGGGATACTCCGTACACCGATAAACTCATCTTT.